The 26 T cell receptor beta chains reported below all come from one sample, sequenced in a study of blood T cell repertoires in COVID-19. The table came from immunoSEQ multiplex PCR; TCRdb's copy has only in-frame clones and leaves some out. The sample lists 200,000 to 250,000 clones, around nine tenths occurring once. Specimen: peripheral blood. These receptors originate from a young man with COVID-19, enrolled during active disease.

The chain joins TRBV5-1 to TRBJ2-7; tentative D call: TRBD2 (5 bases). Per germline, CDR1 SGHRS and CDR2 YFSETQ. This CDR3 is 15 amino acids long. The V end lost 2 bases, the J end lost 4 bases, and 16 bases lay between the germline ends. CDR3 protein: CASSFFPRDKYEQYF. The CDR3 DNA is TGCGCCAGCAGCTTTTTTCCCCGGGATAAATACGAGCAGTACTTC.

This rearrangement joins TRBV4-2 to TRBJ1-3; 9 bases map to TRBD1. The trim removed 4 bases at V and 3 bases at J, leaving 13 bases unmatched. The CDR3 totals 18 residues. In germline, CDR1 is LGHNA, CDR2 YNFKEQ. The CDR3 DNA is TGTGCCAGCAGCCTGGGAGATTTAGGACAGGGGAATGGAAACACCATATATTTT. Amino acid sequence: CASSLGDLGQGNGNTIYF.

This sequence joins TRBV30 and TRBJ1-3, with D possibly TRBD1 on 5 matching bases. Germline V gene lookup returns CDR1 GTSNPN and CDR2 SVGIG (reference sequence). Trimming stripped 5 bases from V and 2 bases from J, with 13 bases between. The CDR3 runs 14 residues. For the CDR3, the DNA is TGTGCCTGGCAGGGAGGGGTACCTGGAAACACCATATATTTT. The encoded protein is CAWQGGVPGNTIYF. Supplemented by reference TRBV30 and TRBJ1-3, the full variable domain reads SQTIHQWPATLVQPVGSPLSLECTVEGTSNPNLYWYRQAAGRGLQLLFYSVGIGQISSEVPQNLSASRPQDRQFILSSKKLLLSDSGFYLCAWQGGVPGNTIYFGEGSWLTVV.

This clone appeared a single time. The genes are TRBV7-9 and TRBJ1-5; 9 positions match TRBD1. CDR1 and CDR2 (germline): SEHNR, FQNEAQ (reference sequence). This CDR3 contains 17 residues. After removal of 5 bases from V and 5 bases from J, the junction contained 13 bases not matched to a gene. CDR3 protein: CASSASPGTGYDQPQHF. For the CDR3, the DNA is TGTGCCAGCAGCGCCTCCCCCGGGACAGGGTACGATCAGCCCCAGCATTTT. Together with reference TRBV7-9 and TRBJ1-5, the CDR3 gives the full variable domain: DTGVSQNPRHKITKRGQNVTFRCDPISEHNRLYWYRQTLGQGPEFLTYFQNEAQLEKSRLLSDRFSAERPKGSFSTLEIQRTEQGDSAMYLCASSASPGTGYDQPQHFGDGTRLSIL.

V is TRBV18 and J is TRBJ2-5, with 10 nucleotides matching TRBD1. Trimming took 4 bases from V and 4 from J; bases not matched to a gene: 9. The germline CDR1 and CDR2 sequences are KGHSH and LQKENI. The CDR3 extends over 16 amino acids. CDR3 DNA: TGTGCCAGCTCACTACCTACGACAGGGGGCACAGAGACCCAGTACTTC. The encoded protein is CASSLPTTGGTETQYF.

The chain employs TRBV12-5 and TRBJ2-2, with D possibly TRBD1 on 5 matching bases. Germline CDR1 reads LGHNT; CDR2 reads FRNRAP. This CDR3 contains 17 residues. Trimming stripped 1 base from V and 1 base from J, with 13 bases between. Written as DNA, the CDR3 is TGTGCTAGTGGTTTGGGCTACACAGGCCTGAACACCGGGGAGCTGTTTTTT. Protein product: CASGLGYTGLNTGELFF.

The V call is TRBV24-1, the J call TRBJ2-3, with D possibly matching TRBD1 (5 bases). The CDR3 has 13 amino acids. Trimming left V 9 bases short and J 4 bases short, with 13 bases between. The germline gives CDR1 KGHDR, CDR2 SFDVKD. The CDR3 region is CATGPTGADTQYF. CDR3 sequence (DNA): TGTGCCACCGGACCTACAGGTGCAGATACGCAGTATTTT.

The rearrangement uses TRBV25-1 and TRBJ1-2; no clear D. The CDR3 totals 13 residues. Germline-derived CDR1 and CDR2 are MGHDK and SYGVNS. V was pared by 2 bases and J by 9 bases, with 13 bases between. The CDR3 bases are TGTGCCAGCAGTGAAAACTCAGACTCAAGCTACACCTTC. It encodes CASSENSDSSYTF.

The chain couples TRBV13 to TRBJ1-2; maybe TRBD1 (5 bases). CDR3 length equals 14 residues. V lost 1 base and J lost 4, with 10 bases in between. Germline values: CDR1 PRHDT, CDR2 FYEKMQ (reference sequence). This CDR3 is CASSLAGHTYGYTF. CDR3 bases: TGTGCCAGCAGCTTAGCAGGGCACACCTATGGCTACACCTTC.

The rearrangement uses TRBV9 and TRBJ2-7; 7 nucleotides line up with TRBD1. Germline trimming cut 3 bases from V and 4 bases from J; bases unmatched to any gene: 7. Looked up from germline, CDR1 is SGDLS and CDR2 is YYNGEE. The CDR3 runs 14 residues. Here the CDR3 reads CASSETGTAYEQYF. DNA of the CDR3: TGTGCCAGCAGCGAAACCGGGACAGCTTACGAGCAGTACTTC.

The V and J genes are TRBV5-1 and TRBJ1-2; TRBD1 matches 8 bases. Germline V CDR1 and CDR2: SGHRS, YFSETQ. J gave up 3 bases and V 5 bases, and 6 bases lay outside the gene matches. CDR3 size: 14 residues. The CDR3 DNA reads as TGCGCCAGCAGTGATACAGGGGGAGACTATGGCTACACCTTC. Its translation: CASSDTGGDYGYTF. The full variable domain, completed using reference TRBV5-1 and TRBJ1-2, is KAGVTQTPRYLIKTRGQQVTLSCSPISGHRSVSWYQQTPGQGLQFLFEYFSETQRNKGNFPGRFSGRQFSNSRSEMNVSTLELGDSALYLCASSDTGGDYGYTFGSGTRLTVV.

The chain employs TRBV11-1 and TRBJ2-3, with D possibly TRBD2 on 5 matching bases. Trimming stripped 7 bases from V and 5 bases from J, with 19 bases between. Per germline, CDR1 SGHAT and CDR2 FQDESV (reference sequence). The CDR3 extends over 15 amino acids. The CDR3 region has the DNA TGTGCCAGCAACCCGACGGGAAGGGCAGGAGATACGCAGTATTTT. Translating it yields CASNPTGRAGDTQYF.

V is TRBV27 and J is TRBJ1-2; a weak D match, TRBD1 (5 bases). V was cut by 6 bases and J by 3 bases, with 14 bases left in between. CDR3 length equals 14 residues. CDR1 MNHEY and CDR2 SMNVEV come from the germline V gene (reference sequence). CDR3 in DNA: TGTGCCAGCAGGGGTGCAGGGATTGACTATGGCTACACCTTC. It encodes CASRGAGIDYGYTF.

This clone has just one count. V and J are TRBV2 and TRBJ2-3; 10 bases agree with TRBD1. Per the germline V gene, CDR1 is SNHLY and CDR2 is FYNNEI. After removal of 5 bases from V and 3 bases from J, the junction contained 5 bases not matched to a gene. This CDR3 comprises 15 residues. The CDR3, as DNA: TGTGCCAGCAGTATGGACAGGGGGAAGACAGATACGCAGTATTTT. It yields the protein CASSMDRGKTDTQYF.

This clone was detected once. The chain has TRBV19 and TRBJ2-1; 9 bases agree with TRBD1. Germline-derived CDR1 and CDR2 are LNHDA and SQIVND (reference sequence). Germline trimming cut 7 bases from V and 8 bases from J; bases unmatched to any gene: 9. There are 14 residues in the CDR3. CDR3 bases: TGTGCCAGTAACCTCCGGGACAGGGCAGATGAGCAGTTCTTC. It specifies CASNLRDRADEQFF.

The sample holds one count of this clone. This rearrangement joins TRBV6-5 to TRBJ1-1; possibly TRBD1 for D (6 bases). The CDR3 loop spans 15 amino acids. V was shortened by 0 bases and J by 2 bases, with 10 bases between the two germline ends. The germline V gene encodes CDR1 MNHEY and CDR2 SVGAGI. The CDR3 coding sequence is TGTGCCAGCAGTTACTCGGACAGCAGTAACACTGAAGCTTTCTTT. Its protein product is CASSYSDSSNTEAFF.

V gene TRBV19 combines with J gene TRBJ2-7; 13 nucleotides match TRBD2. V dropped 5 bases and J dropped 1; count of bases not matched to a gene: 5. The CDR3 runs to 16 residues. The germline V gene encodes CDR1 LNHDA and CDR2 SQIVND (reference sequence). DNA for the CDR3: TGTGCCAGTAGTCCGGGGACTAGCGGGGTATCCTACGAGCAGTACTTC. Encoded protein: CASSPGTSGVSYEQYF. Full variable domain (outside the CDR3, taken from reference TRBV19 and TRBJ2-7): DGGITQSPKYLFRKEGQNVTLSCEQNLNHDAMYWYRQDPGQGLRLIYYSQIVNDFQKGDIAEGYSVSREKKESFPLTVTSAQKNPTAFYLCASSPGTSGVSYEQYFGPGTRLTVT.

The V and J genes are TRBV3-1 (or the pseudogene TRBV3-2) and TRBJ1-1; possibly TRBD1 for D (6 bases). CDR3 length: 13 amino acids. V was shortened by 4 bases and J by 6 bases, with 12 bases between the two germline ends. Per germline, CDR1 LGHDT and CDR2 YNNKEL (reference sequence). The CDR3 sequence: CASSRTGRAEAFF. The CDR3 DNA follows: TGTGCCAGCAGCCGTACAGGGAGGGCTGAAGCTTTCTTT.

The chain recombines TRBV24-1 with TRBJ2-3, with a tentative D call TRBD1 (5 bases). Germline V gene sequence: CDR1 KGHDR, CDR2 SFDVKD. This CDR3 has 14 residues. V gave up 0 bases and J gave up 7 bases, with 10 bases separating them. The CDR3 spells CATSDLGAHNTQYF. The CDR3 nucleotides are TGTGCCACCAGTGATTTGGGGGCACACAATACGCAGTATTTT.

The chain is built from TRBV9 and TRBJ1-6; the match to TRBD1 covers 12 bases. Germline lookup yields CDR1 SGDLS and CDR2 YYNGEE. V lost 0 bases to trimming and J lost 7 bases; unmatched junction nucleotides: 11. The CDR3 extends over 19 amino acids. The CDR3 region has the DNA TGTGCCAGCAGCGTAGGTGGGGGACAGGGGGCGCGGAGGAATTCACCCCTCCACTTT. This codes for CASSVGGGQGARRNSPLHF.

Here the CDR3 reads CASSYQGRTNEKLFF. As DNA, the CDR3 is TGTGCCAGCAGTTACCAGGGTAGGACTAATGAAAAACTGTTTTTT. V is TRBV6-5 and J is TRBJ1-4, with a possible D match to TRBD1 (5 bases). The CDR3 runs 15 residues. Trimming left V 2 bases short and J 2 bases short, with 9 bases between. Germline values: CDR1 MNHEY, CDR2 SVGAGI.

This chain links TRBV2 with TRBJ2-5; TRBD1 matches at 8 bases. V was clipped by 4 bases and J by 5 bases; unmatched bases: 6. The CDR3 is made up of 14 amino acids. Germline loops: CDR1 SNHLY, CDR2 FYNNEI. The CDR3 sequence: CASSANRGWETQYF. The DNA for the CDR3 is TGTGCCAGCAGTGCAAACAGGGGGTGGGAGACCCAGTACTTC. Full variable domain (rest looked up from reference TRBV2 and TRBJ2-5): EPEVTQTPSHQVTQMGQEVILRCVPISNHLYFYWYRQILGQKVEFLVSFYNNEISEKSEIFDDQFSVERPDGSNFTLKIRSTKLEDSAMYFCASSANRGWETQYFGPGTRLLVL.

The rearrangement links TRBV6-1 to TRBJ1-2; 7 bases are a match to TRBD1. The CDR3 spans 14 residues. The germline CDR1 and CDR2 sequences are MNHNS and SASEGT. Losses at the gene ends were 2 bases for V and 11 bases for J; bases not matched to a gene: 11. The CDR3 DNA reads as TGTGCCAGCAGTGAAACGGGGACAGCTAAAGGTTACACCTTC. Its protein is CASSETGTAKGYTF.

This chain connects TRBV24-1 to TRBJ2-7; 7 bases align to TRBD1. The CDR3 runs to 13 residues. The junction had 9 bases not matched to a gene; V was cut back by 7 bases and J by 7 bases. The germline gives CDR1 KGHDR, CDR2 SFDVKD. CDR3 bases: TGTGCCACCAGGGGACAGAAGCCTCGGGAGCAGTACTTC. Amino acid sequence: CATRGQKPREQYF.

The CDR3 DNA sequence: TGTGCCAGCAGCGGACAGGGTCTTGATGAAGCTTTCTTT. Translating it yields CASSGQGLDEAFF. The chain carries TRBV5-4 and TRBJ1-1, with 8 bases aligning to TRBD1. J lost 7 bases, V lost 4 bases, and 6 bases had no gene match. This CDR3 has 13 amino acids. Looked up from germline, CDR1 is SGHNT and CDR2 is YYREEE (reference sequence).

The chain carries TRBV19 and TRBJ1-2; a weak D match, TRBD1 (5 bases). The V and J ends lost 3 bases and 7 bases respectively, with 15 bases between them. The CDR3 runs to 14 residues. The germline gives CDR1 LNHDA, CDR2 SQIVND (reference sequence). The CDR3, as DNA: TGTGCCAGTAGTATGGGGCCCGCGCCCAGTGGCTACACCTTC. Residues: CASSMGPAPSGYTF.